This T cell receptor (beta chain) is from a study of early T cells in non-severe SARS-CoV-2 infection. The wider study: Sequencing of unsorted whole blood was done on bulk RNA, leaving chains unpaired. Study-wide results and caveats: Anti-spike CD8 responses were favored in VDJdb matching, and private and CD4 specificities were missed.

This clonotype came up a few times. Antigen: not known. Individual cDNA molecules were tagged with unique molecular identifiers, the study reported. TCRdb re-called the 5' RACE reads through MiXCR, storing one row per CDR3 protein. The sample records tens of thousands of distinct CDR3 sequences, around 7% being singletons. Sequenced input: whole blood. This receptor was taken from an adult who was a healthcare worker with PCR-confirmed SARS-CoV-2 infection or an uninfected control (not recorded which).

The CDR3 spells CASSNGQEADTQYF. As DNA, the CDR3 is TGCGCCAGCAGCAACGGACAGGAGGCAGATACGCAGTATTTT. The chain is built from TRBV5-1 and TRBJ2-3; the match to TRBD1 covers 7 bases. CDR1 SGHRS and CDR2 YFSETQ come from the germline V gene. V lost 4 bases, J lost 4 bases, and 6 bases stayed unmatched. The CDR3 runs 14 residues. Drawing the rest from reference TRBV5-1 and TRBJ2-3, the complete variable domain is KAGVTQTPRYLIKTRGQQVTLSCSPISGHRSVSWYQQTPGQGLQFLFEYFSETQRNKGNFPGRFSGRQFSNSRSEMNVSTLELGDSALYLCASSNGQEADTQYFGPGTRLTVL.